What follows are 18 T cell receptor beta chains derived from one specimen sequenced in a study of T-cell memory formation after mild COVID-19. TCRdb independently ran MiXCR on the 5' RACE reads; one entry per CDR3 protein. The sample yields about 470,000 distinct CDR3 sequences, 20% to 25% seen once. The sequencing input was PBMCs or a T cell subset sorted from them (not recorded which). These TCRs come from an adult woman who had mild COVID-19 (a few samples of this study predate the infection). Cell type and time point are not known.

The chain is built from TRBV6-5 and TRBJ1-1, with D possibly TRBD1 on 5 matching bases. This CDR3 contains 14 residues. Germline V gene lookup returns CDR1 MNHEY and CDR2 SVGAGI. V was clipped by 5 bases and J by 4 bases, with 14 bases between them. CDR3 nucleotides: TGTGCCAGCAGTAAAGGCAGGGTTTTCACTGAAGCTTTCTTT. It translates to CASSKGRVFTEAFF.

Ten or more counts support this clonotype. The chain is built from TRBV7-2 and TRBJ2-3; 7 nucleotides match TRBD1. The length of the CDR3 is 15 residues. Germline V lookup: CDR1 SGHTA, CDR2 FQGNSA. The V and J ends lost 5 bases and 1 base, in that order; junction bases with no gene match: 6. The CDR3 sequence: CASSTRQGGTDTQYF. The CDR3 nucleotides read TGTGCCAGCAGCACTCGACAGGGTGGCACAGATACGCAGTATTTT.

The gene calls are TRBV5-6 and TRBJ2-2; 11 bases are shared with TRBD1. Looked up from germline, CDR1 is SGHDT and CDR2 is YYEEEE. V dropped 4 bases and J dropped 3; count of bases not matched to a gene: 8. This CDR3 spans 17 amino acids. The DNA of the CDR3 is TGTGCCAGCAGCCGATTGGACAGGGGGCTGGACACCGGGGAGCTGTTTTTT. This translates into CASSRLDRGLDTGELFF. Full variable domain (missing parts from reference TRBV5-6 and TRBJ2-2): DAGVTQSPTHLIKTRGQQVTLRCSPKSGHDTVSWYQQALGQGPQFIFQYYEEEERQRGNFPDRFSGHQFPNYSSELNVNALLLGDSALYLCASSRLDRGLDTGELFFGEGSRLTVL.

This CDR3 reads CAISSQAGLYNEQFF. The CDR3 DNA reads as TGTGCCATCAGTAGCCAAGCGGGACTTTACAATGAGCAGTTCTTC. The chain uses TRBV10-3 and TRBJ2-1, with 7 bases that match TRBD2. CDR3 length: 15 residues. V lost 5 bases and J lost 4; bases outside the gene matches: 8. The germline V gene encodes CDR1 ENHRY and CDR2 SYGVKD.

The rearrangement uses TRBV3-1 and TRBJ2-2; no clear D gene. The germline V and J ends were trimmed by 1 base and 6 bases, with 9 bases remaining between them. The CDR3 extends over 14 amino acids. The germline CDR1 and CDR2 sequences are LGHDT and YNNKEL (reference sequence). The CDR3 reads CASSQGTRAGELFF. Here the CDR3 DNA reads TGTGCCAGCAGCCAAGGGACCCGTGCCGGGGAGCTGTTTTTT.

This clonotype has ten or more counts. The chain combines TRBV29-1 with TRBJ2-7; D is tentatively TRBD1 or TRBD2 (5 bases each). The V gene lost 4 bases and the J gene lost 6 bases, with 28 bases spanning the gap. The CDR3 is 17 residues long. Germline V gene sequence: CDR1 SQVTM, CDR2 ANQGSEA. The CDR3 nucleotides are TGCAGCGTTGTTGCGCATCGCCCCGGGACGGCCTTAGGCGAGCAGTACTTC. Residues: CSVVAHRPGTALGEQYF.

CDR3 bases: TGTGCCAGCAGTCTCGAGGGGGGGCTGGACGAGCAGTACTTC. Translated, it gives CASSLEGGLDEQYF. The V gene is TRBV6-1, the J gene TRBJ2-7, with D perhaps TRBD2 (7 bases). This CDR3 contains 14 residues. Germline lookup yields CDR1 MNHNS and CDR2 SASEGT. Trimming took off 5 bases at V and 5 bases at J, with 16 bases between the two ends.

This clonotype has only a few counts. The genes are TRBV27 and TRBJ1-2, with 10 bases identical to TRBD1. CDR1 is MNHEY, CDR2 SMNVEV, per germline (reference sequence). This CDR3 has 15 residues. V lost 5 bases to trimming and J lost 4 bases; unmatched junction nucleotides: 7. The CDR3 nucleotides read TGTGCCAGCAGTAACCGGGACAGGGGTGCCTATGGCTACACCTTC. This translates into CASSNRDRGAYGYTF.

The J gene is TRBJ2-2, the V gene TRBV20-1; 8 bases fit TRBD2. The CDR3 loop spans 17 amino acids. V was clipped by 6 bases and J by 0 bases; unmatched bases: 12. Germline CDR1 reads DFQATT; CDR2 reads SNEGSKA (reference sequence). The CDR3 loop is CSASHGGAYANTGELFF. CDR3 DNA: TGCAGTGCCTCCCACGGGGGGGCCTACGCGAACACCGGGGAGCTGTTTTTT.

V gene TRBV12-3 or TRBV12-4 combines with J gene TRBJ2-7, with 12 bases aligning to TRBD1. V lost 4 bases and J lost 3; bases outside the gene matches: 4. The CDR3 covers 15 residues. The CDR3 region has the DNA TGTGCCAGCAGTTCGGGGACAGGGGGCGTCTACGAGCAGTACTTC. Protein sequence: CASSSGTGGVYEQYF.

This chain's CDR3 is CSVGETTGTEAFF. CDR3 in DNA: TGCAGCGTTGGGGAGACCACGGGCACTGAAGCTTTCTTT. The gene calls are TRBV29-1 and TRBJ1-1; no definite D call. V was pared by 4 bases and J by 4 bases, with 13 bases between. CDR1 is SQVTM and CDR2 is ANQGSEA in the germline V gene. The CDR3 consists of 13 residues.

This chain links TRBV11-2 with TRBJ2-7, with D unclear. This CDR3 comprises 13 residues. Germline CDR1 is SGHAT and CDR2 is FQNNGV. Trimming removed 0 bases from V and 3 bases from J, with 6 bases in between. For the CDR3, the DNA is TGTGCCAGCAGCTTAGATGCGGTCTACGAGCAGTACTTC. It translates to CASSLDAVYEQYF.

The rearrangement links TRBV12-3 or TRBV12-4 to TRBJ2-5, with D unresolved. The CDR3 is 14 amino acids. Deletions cut 4 bases from V and 4 bases from J, with 13 bases between. In nucleotides, the CDR3 is TGTGCCAGCAGTTCGGCCGGCTCTTTAGAGACCCAGTACTTC. Translation gives CASSSAGSLETQYF.

This clonotype was seen a handful of times. The V gene is TRBV20-1, the J gene TRBJ2-5; D unresolved. Trimming removed 3 bases from V and 0 bases from J, with 14 bases in between. This CDR3 has 15 residues. The germline CDR1 and CDR2 sequences are DFQATT and SNEGSKA (reference sequence). CDR3 protein: CSASSASNYQETQYF. The CDR3 DNA sequence: TGCAGTGCTAGTTCAGCAAGCAACTACCAAGAGACCCAGTACTTC.

This clonotype was counted at least ten times. One end of the junction varies from germline; a read error may be responsible. The V call is TRBV4-1, the J call TRBJ1-1, with 7 bases aligning to TRBD1. Germline V gives CDR1 MGHRA, CDR2 YSYEKL. The CDR3 is made up of 14 amino acids. Here the CDR3 reads CASSPRGGNTEAFF. CDR3 bases: TGTGCCAGCAGTCCTCGAGGGGGCAATACTGAAGCTTTCTTT.

This clonotype was seen only a few times. The J gene is TRBJ1-1, the V gene TRBV20-1, with 7 bases that match TRBD1. Germline trimming cut 5 bases from V and 2 bases from J; bases unmatched to any gene: 8. Germline CDR1 and CDR2: DFQATT and SNEGSKA (reference sequence). CDR3 size: 14 residues. CDR3 loop: CSADDYRGNTEAFF. The CDR3 bases are TGCAGTGCTGACGACTACAGGGGAAACACTGAAGCTTTCTTT.

There are many counts of this clonotype. The chain is built from TRBV13 and TRBJ2-7; D is uncertain. Deletions cut 5 bases from V and 1 base from J, with 9 bases between. The V gene's germline CDR1 is PRHDT and CDR2 FYEKMQ (reference sequence). The CDR3 contains 13 residues. CDR3 sequence reads: CASSLISSYEQYF. CDR3 sequence (DNA): TGTGCCAGCAGCCTCATATCATCCTACGAGCAGTACTTC.

The table lists this clonotype with a few counts. The gene calls are TRBV4-2 and TRBJ1-1, with D perhaps TRBD1 (6 bases). Looked up from germline, CDR1 is LGHNA and CDR2 is YNFKEQ. The CDR3 loop spans 15 amino acids. V lost 0 bases and J 8 bases, leaving 16 bases between the germline ends. CDR3: CASSQDGGLWVEAFF. CDR3 bases: TGTGCCAGCAGCCAAGACGGGGGGCTTTGGGTCGAAGCTTTCTTT.